This T cell receptor (beta chain) is drawn from a study of cytomegalovirus exposure and HLA in healthy donors. Broader study findings: A later analysis by the authors found several of the most significant clusters apparently linked to common viral pathogens. There were reportedly fewer N-insertions in an Asian-associated ancestry cluster than the approximately 670-donor mean, in a later analysis.

The germline V and J ends were trimmed by 0 bases and 1 base, with 10 bases remaining between them. The CDR3 has 16 residues. The germline V gene has CDR1 SGHDT and CDR2 YYEEEE. A remark on this clone: Its antigen is unidentified.

Use of 60 Vbeta and 13 Jbeta primers characterized the PCR. Produced via immunoSEQ multiplex PCR; TCRdb's table is partial and in-frame only. This sample's clone table lists some 60,000 clones. J is TRBJ2-2 and V is TRBV5-6; possibly TRBD2 for D (6 bases). Specimen: PBMCs. This sequence was found in a young man in good health and CMV-seropositive. As DNA, the CDR3 is TGTGCCAGCAGCTTGGCCGTTAGCGGGAACACCGGGGAGCTGTTTTTT. Amino acid sequence: CASSLAVSGNTGELFF.